The present T cell receptor beta chain was sequenced within a study of T cells after yellow fever vaccination. Study results and caveats: The secondary response was weaker but peaked faster, day 5 versus 15. Booster sampling recovered most clones from primary vaccination (less than 97% CD4, over 75% CD8). Just a small share of clonotypes turned up in the CD4 compartment as well as the CD8 compartment.

This clonotype was found a few times. The antigen is unknown. By 5'RACE template switching, TCR cDNA was produced, with a universal primer site and UMIs added in the process. TCRdb used MiXCR to reprocess the 5' RACE reads, holding one entry per CDR3 protein. The sample lists 510,000 or so distinct CDR3 sequences, 15% to 20% occurring once. The germline V gene encodes CDR1 SGHTA and CDR2 FQGNSA. V dropped 4 bases and J dropped 13 bases, with 10 bases sitting between them. This CDR3 is built from 11 residues. The sequencing here drew on PBMCs, taken 15 days after the yellow fever booster vaccination. V is TRBV7-2 and J is TRBJ2-2; no firm D call. This sequence originates from a man aged 25-45 years who received the YFV17D yellow fever vaccine. The CDR3 region is CASSSGVTLFF. CDR3 nucleotide sequence: TGTGCCAGCAGCTCAGGTGTTACGCTGTTTTTT. The full variable domain, in which reference TRBV7-2 and TRBJ2-2 provide the parts outside the CDR3, is GAGVSQSPSNKVTEKGKDVELRCDPISGHTALYWYRQSLGQGLEFLIYFQGNSAPDKSGLPSDRFSAERTGGSVSTLTIQRTQQEDSAVYLCASSSGVTLFFGEGSRLTVL.